This T cell receptor (beta chain) was retrieved from a study of CD4 T cells in relation to SARS-CoV-2 and coronaviruses. Whole-study context: The restricting HLA molecule for shared crossreactive spike epitopes was mapped.

Generated by immunoSEQ multiplex PCR, the TCRdb table keeps only in-frame clones and is missing some. This table holds tens of thousands of clones, around 75% found once. Before the COVID-19 pandemic, during about 2010-2019, CD4+ T cells were taken from unexposed donors. Isolation of CD4+ T cells took place after less than 13 days in culture. As regards this clone: Its target is unknown.

This CDR3 region has 15 residues. V lost 1 base, J lost 0 bases, and 10 bases lay in between. Germline values: CDR1 LGHNA, CDR2 YSLEER. Sequencing was performed on CD4+ T cells from PBMCs, cultured in vitro. The TCR originated in a human donor in good health. The chain couples TRBV4-3 to TRBJ2-7; a possible D gene is TRBD2 (6 bases). The CDR3 reads CASSQVSGSSYEQYF. In DNA, the CDR3 is TGCGCCAGCAGCCAAGTTAGCGGAAGCTCCTACGAGCAGTACTTC.